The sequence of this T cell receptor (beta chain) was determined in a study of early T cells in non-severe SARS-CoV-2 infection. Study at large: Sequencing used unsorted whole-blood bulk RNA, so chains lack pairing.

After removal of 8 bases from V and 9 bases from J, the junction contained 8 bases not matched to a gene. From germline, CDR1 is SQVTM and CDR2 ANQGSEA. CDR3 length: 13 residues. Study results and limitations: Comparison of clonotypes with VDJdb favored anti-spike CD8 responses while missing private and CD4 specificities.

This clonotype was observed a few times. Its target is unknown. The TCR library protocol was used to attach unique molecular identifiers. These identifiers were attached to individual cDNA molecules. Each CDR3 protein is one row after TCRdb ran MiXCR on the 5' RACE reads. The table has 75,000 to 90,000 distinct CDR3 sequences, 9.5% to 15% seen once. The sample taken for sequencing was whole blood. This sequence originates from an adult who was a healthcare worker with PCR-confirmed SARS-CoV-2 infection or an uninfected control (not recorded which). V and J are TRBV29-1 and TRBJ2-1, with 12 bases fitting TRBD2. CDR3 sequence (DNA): TGCAGCCTTACTAGCGGGGGGATTTCTGAGCAGTTCTTC. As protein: CSLTSGGISEQFF.